Shown below are 30 T cell receptor beta chains from a single sample sequenced in a study of shared clonotypes between healthy human individuals (TCRdb year 2020). Library preparation used the immunoSEQ multiplex PCR assay. TCRdb obtained this table from immuneACCESS and retained in-frame rearrangements with V and J assigned. These tables miss some clones; where compared with another copy, unresolved V genes account for less than half of the shortfall, and the remainder is unexplained. The sample table lists about 960,000 clones, 70% to 85% of them with a count of one. The ten biggest clones cover 1.5% of the sample. Sequenced input: memory CD4+ T cells sorted from blood. The meaning of the sample's cell subset or site label: CD45RA-negative fraction. The receptor source for this set is a man aged 18 to 35 in good health.

The chain is built from TRBV5-1 and TRBJ2-7; D uncertain. Trimming removed 3 bases from V and 7 bases from J, with 14 bases in between. This CDR3 has 13 amino acids. Germline-derived CDR1 and CDR2 are SGHRS and YFSETQ. This CDR3 is CASSSNVEEEQYF. The CDR3 region has the DNA TGCGCCAGCAGCTCGAATGTAGAAGAGGAGCAGTACTTC.

Notes on this clone: This sample also contains other DNA sequences that code for the same CDR3. V gene TRBV2 combines with J gene TRBJ2-7, with D possibly matching TRBD1 (6 bases). There are 12 residues in the CDR3. V was shortened by 6 bases and J by 4 bases, with 10 bases between the two germline ends. The germline gives CDR1 SNHLY, CDR2 FYNNEI. The DNA for the CDR3 is TGTGCCAGCAGGGAACAGGGTTACGAGCAGTACTTC. Its translation is CASREQGYEQYF.

The chain recombines TRBV28 with TRBJ2-7, with D tentatively TRBD1 (5 bases). Trimming took 3 bases from V and 6 from J, leaving 9 bases between them. This CDR3 region has 12 residues. The germline V gene encodes CDR1 MDHEN and CDR2 SYDVKM. CDR3 sequence (DNA): TGTGCCAGCAGTTTCGCAGGGATCGAGCAGTACTTC. Amino acid sequence: CASSFAGIEQYF.

V gene TRBV7-6 combines with J gene TRBJ2-7; D unresolved. Germline CDR1 SGHVS, CDR2 FNYEAQ. The V gene lost 5 bases and the J gene lost 2 bases, with 10 bases spanning the gap. CDR3 size: 13 residues. The DNA of the CDR3 is TGTGCCAGCAGCAATGGGCCTGCCTACGAGCAGTACTTC. Amino acid sequence: CASSNGPAYEQYF.

This rearrangement joins TRBV5-1 to TRBJ1-1; D unclear. The CDR3 has 13 residues. Germline lookup yields CDR1 SGHRS and CDR2 YFSETQ. Trimming cost V 3 bases and J 13 bases, with 19 bases left between them. DNA of the CDR3: TGCGCCAGCAGCTCGGGTCCCGGCAGAAGGGATTTCTTT. Amino acids: CASSSGPGRRDFF. Looking up the rest from reference TRBV5-1 and TRBJ1-1 gives the full variable domain: KAGVTQTPRYLIKTRGQQVTLSCSPISGHRSVSWYQQTPGQGLQFLFEYFSETQRNKGNFPGRFSGRQFSNSRSEMNVSTLELGDSALYLCASSSGPGRRDFFGQGTRLTVV.

V is TRBV4-1 and J is TRBJ2-4, with 7 nucleotides matching TRBD1. This CDR3 has 19 amino acids. CDR1 is MGHRA, CDR2 YSYEKL, per germline. Germline trimming cut 2 bases from V and 7 bases from J; bases unmatched to any gene: 20. CDR3 DNA sequence: TGCGCCAGCAGCCAAACACCGAGAGGGCCAAAAGGGGGCGAGAACATTCAGTACTTC. Amino acid sequence: CASSQTPRGPKGGENIQYF.

The sample holds a few counts of this clone. The CDR3 nucleotides are TGCAGTACCACGGAGGAGACCCAGTACTTC. Translation gives CSTTEETQYF. The chain combines TRBV20-1 with TRBJ2-5; D is unclear. Germline CDR1 is DFQATT and CDR2 is SNEGSKA (reference sequence). The V end lost 8 bases, the J end lost 5 bases, and 9 bases lay between the germline ends. This CDR3 spans 10 amino acids.

This clone was counted only a few times. This chain uses TRBV7-2 with TRBJ2-1; D uncertain. The V and J ends lost 5 bases and 1 base respectively, with 9 bases between them. The CDR3 length is 14 residues. CDR1 SGHTA and CDR2 FQGNSA come from the germline V gene. The CDR3 reads CASSPFGSYNEQFF. The CDR3, as DNA: TGTGCCAGCAGCCCGTTCGGGTCCTACAATGAGCAGTTCTTC.

This clone was seen once. This chain links TRBV19 with TRBJ1-2; maybe TRBD1 (5 bases). CDR3 length equals 15 residues. Trimming shortened V by 3 bases and J by 1 base, and 12 bases separated the two germline ends. The germline gives CDR1 LNHDA, CDR2 SQIVND (reference sequence). Written as DNA, the CDR3 is TGTGCCAGTAGTATGGGACGGGGATTTAACTATGGCTACACCTTC. This gives the protein CASSMGRGFNYGYTF.

J is TRBJ2-4 and V is TRBV18; the D is unclear. The V end was cut by 2 bases, the J end by 1 base, with 9 bases between. Germline V gene sequence: CDR1 KGHSH, CDR2 LQKENI. There are 15 residues in the CDR3. The CDR3 region has the DNA TGTGCCAGCTCACCAGCAGGTTTCGCCAAAAACATTCAGTACTTC. It is translated as CASSPAGFAKNIQYF.

V and J are TRBV6-6 and TRBJ2-5, with D possibly being TRBD1 or TRBD2 (5 bases each). The CDR3 has 13 amino acids. Germline V gives CDR1 MNHNY, CDR2 SVGAGI (reference sequence). V lost 8 bases and J 6 bases, leaving 16 bases between the germline ends. CDR3 bases: TGTGCCAGCCTGGGGGTCGCAGGGCAGACCCAGTACTTC. Protein sequence: CASLGVAGQTQYF.

The rearrangement joins TRBV2 to TRBJ2-3, with D possibly TRBD2 on 6 matching bases. V was clipped by 3 bases and J by 4 bases, with 8 bases between them. Per the germline V gene, CDR1 is SNHLY and CDR2 is FYNNEI. The CDR3 covers 13 residues. CDR3: CASSEERADTQYF. The DNA of the CDR3 is TGTGCCAGCAGTGAGGAGCGGGCAGATACGCAGTATTTT.

This clone was counted between two and nine times. The V call is TRBV4-1, the J call TRBJ2-4; 13 nucleotides line up with TRBD2. V was pared by 6 bases and J by 8 bases, with 10 bases of the junction left unmatched. This CDR3 contains 16 residues. Germline V CDR1 and CDR2: MGHRA, YSYEKL. The CDR3 sequence: CASRSLLAGGPDIQYF. In nucleotides, the CDR3 is TGCGCCAGCAGATCCCTACTAGCGGGAGGGCCCGACATTCAGTACTTC.

This chain connects TRBV6-1 to TRBJ2-7, with 7 bases lining up with TRBD1. The junction had 6 bases not matched to a gene; V was cut back by 3 bases and J by 7 bases. The CDR3 consists of 13 residues. Per the germline V gene, CDR1 is MNHNS and CDR2 is SASEGT. The CDR3 nucleotides are TGTGCCAGCAGTGACACAGGGGCGTGGGAGCAGTACTTC. This codes for CASSDTGAWEQYF.

In regard to this clone: Other DNA sequences in this sample translate to the same CDR3. CDR3 protein: CASSLLQGTEAFF. DNA for the CDR3: TGTGCCAGCAGCTTGTTACAGGGTACCGAAGCTTTCTTT. The rearrangement links TRBV7-9 to TRBJ1-1, with TRBD1 as a possible D gene (6 bases). The CDR3 extends over 13 amino acids. V dropped 3 bases and J dropped 8 bases, with 13 bases sitting between them. Germline V lookup: CDR1 SEHNR, CDR2 FQNEAQ (reference sequence).

V gene TRBV4-1 combines with J gene TRBJ1-5; 9 bases fit TRBD1. Germline CDR1 and CDR2: MGHRA and YSYEKL. The CDR3 extends over 14 amino acids. The ends lost 9 bases at V and 2 bases at J; junction bases unmatched: 5. CDR3 DNA sequence: TGCGCCAGTAACAGGGGGCTTGGCAATCAGCCCCAGCATTTT. Amino acids: CASNRGLGNQPQHF.

The J gene is TRBJ2-2, the V gene TRBV19, with 7 bases aligning to TRBD1. Germline V gene data show CDR1 as LNHDA and CDR2 as SQIVND (reference sequence). Trimming cost V 9 bases and J 1 base; bases outside gene matches: 5. The CDR3 runs 14 residues. CDR3 protein: CASRPGGNTGELFF. In DNA form, the CDR3 reads TGTGCCAGCCGCCCAGGGGGGAACACCGGGGAGCTGTTTTTT.

The rearrangement uses TRBV5-1 and TRBJ2-2; 7 positions match TRBD2. The CDR3 runs 16 residues. Germline V gene sequence: CDR1 SGHRS, CDR2 YFSETQ. V was clipped by 4 bases and J by 5 bases; unmatched bases: 11. This CDR3 reads CASSRTGTGGTGELFF. The CDR3 nucleotides read TGCGCCAGCAGCCGAACCGGGACGGGGGGTACCGGGGAGCTGTTTTTT.

This clone was counted a few times. V gene TRBV9 combines with J gene TRBJ2-5; possible D gene TRBD1, 6 bases. V was pared by 3 bases and J by 2 bases, with 23 bases between. The CDR3 consists of 18 residues. In germline, CDR1 is SGDLS, CDR2 YYNGEE. As DNA, the CDR3 is TGTGCCAGCAGCGGTCGGGTAGGGACAAACCTAAAACAAGAGACCCAGTACTTC. This encodes CASSGRVGTNLKQETQYF.

The gene calls are TRBV5-6 and TRBJ2-5; tentatively, D is TRBD1 (6 bases). The CDR3 spans 15 residues. V was pared by 2 bases and J by 1 base, with 12 bases between. CDR1 SGHDT and CDR2 YYEEEE come from the germline V gene. Written as DNA, the CDR3 is TGTGCCAGCAGCTTAGGGGGACATTCCCAAGAGACCCAGTACTTC. As protein: CASSLGGHSQETQYF.

The V gene is TRBV19, the J gene TRBJ1-5; D is possibly TRBD1 (5 bases). Trimming pared 5 bases from V and 4 bases from J, leaving 12 bases between. This CDR3 is 14 amino acids long. CDR1 is LNHDA and CDR2 is SQIVND in the germline V gene (reference sequence). The CDR3 here is CASSLDQGNQPQHF. CDR3 DNA sequence: TGTGCCAGTAGTCTTGATCAGGGTAATCAGCCCCAGCATTTT.

The CDR3 here is CASSPGGRTGELFF. As DNA, the CDR3 is TGCGCCAGCAGCCCGGGAGGCCGGACCGGGGAGCTGTTTTTT. The chain joins TRBV5-1 to TRBJ2-2; 7 bases are a match to TRBD2. After removal of 4 bases from V and 5 bases from J, the junction contained 5 bases not matched to a gene. The CDR3 extends over 14 amino acids. Germline V gene lookup returns CDR1 SGHRS and CDR2 YFSETQ.

This clone was seen a few times. This chain links TRBV18 with TRBJ2-1; weak D call: TRBD1 (6 bases). This CDR3 is built from 17 residues. Germline V lookup: CDR1 KGHSH, CDR2 LQKENI. V lost 0 bases and J lost 2, with 14 bases in between. The CDR3 here is CASSPPRGSSPYNEQFF. The CDR3 region has the DNA TGTGCCAGCTCACCACCAAGGGGGAGCTCGCCCTACAATGAGCAGTTCTTC.

CDR3 sequence (DNA): TGTGCCAGTAGTACTGGGGGAAAACTGTTTTTT. Translated, it gives CASSTGGKLFF. The V and J genes are TRBV19 and TRBJ1-4, with D possibly matching TRBD1 (5 bases). Germline V gene lookup returns CDR1 LNHDA and CDR2 SQIVND (reference sequence). The ends were cut back, 4 bases at V and 10 bases at J, with 7 bases in the middle. CDR3 length equals 11 residues.

The J gene is TRBJ1-5, the V gene TRBV10-2; 8 bases match TRBD1. Losses at the gene ends were 3 bases for V and 15 bases for J; bases not matched to a gene: 10. This CDR3 is built from 13 residues. Germline V gene sequence: CDR1 WSHSY, CDR2 SAAADI. The CDR3: CASSDLARGRRHF. CDR3 nucleotide sequence: TGCGCCAGCAGTGACCTTGCCAGGGGGCGGAGGCATTTT.

The chain joins TRBV11-2 to TRBJ2-7; D is possibly TRBD2 (6 bases). Germline V gene data show CDR1 as SGHAT and CDR2 as FQNNGV. The CDR3 totals 15 residues. With 5 bases removed from V and 7 bases from J, the gap between germline ends came to 21 bases. CDR3 in DNA: TGTGCCAGCAGCGCGGAGTCGGAGGGGAGGAGGGAGCAGTACTTC. Protein: CASSAESEGRREQYF.

V usage is TRBV9 and J usage is TRBJ1-6; 9 nucleotides line up with TRBD1. This CDR3 spans 16 amino acids. Germline loops: CDR1 SGDLS, CDR2 YYNGEE. CDR3: CRERGGRDRENSPLHF. CDR3 DNA: TGTCGGGAACGAGGGGGCCGGGACAGGGAGAATTCACCCCTCCACTTT.

This rearrangement joins TRBV5-4 to TRBJ2-6, with no clear D. Germline V gene sequence: CDR1 SGHNT, CDR2 YYREEE (reference sequence). Deletions cut 5 bases from V and 1 base from J, with 7 bases between. There are 14 residues in the CDR3. CDR3 DNA: TGTGCCAGCAGTTTGAAATCTGGGGCCAACGTCCTGACTTTC. Translating gives CASSLKSGANVLTF.

The V call is TRBV19, the J call TRBJ1-4; TRBD1 aligns across 7 bases. The V segment lost 3 bases and the J segment 10 bases; nucleotides outside the gene matches: 8. Germline lookup yields CDR1 LNHDA and CDR2 SQIVND (reference sequence). The length of the CDR3 is 14 residues. In nucleotides, the CDR3 is TGTGCCAGTAGTATGGACAGGACAAGTGGAAAACTGTTTTTT. It codes for CASSMDRTSGKLFF.

V is TRBV7-9 and J is TRBJ2-3, with 12 positions matching TRBD2. The germline gives CDR1 SEHNR, CDR2 FQNEAQ (reference sequence). CDR3 length: 18 amino acids. The junction had 10 bases not matched to a gene; V was cut back by 3 bases and J by 3 bases. The CDR3 nucleotides read TGTGCCAGCAGCTTCCCTTACGCGACTAGCGGGAGAACAGATACGCAGTATTTT. Its protein product is CASSFPYATSGRTDTQYF.